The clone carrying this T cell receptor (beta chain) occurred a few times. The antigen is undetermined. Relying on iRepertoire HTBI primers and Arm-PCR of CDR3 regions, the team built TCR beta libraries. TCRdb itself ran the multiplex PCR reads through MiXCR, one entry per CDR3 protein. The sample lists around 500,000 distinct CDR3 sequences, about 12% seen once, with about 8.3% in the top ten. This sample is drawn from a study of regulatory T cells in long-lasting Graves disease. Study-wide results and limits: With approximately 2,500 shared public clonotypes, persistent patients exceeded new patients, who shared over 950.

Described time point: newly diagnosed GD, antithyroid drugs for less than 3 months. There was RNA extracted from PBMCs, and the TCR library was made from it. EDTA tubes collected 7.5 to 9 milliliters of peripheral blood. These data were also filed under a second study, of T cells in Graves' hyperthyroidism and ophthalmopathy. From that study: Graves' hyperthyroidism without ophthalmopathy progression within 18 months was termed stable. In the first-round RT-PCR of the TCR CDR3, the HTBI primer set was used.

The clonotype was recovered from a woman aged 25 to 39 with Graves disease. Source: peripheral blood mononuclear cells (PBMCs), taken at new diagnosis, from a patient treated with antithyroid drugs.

CDR3 residues: CASSLEGRPSYEQYF. The DNA of the CDR3 is TGTGCCAGCAGCTTGGAAGGGAGGCCCTCCTACGAGCAGTACTTC. The genes are TRBV7-2 and TRBJ2-7, with a possible D match to TRBD2 (6 bases). The V end was cut by 3 bases, the J end by 0 bases, with 12 bases between. Germline V gene lookup returns CDR1 SGHTA and CDR2 FQGNSA. The CDR3 has 15 amino acids.